This T cell receptor beta chain was sequenced during a study of response to subunit inactivated influenza vaccine. The study, taken as a whole, reports: Authors suggested few new T cells are recruited by each seasonal influenza vaccination.

TCRdb redid the calling of the RT-PCR reads with MiXCR, one entry per CDR3 protein. The sample yields almost 600,000 distinct CDR3 sequences, roughly 15% seen once. A word on this clonotype: Its target is not known.

Germline-derived CDR1 and CDR2 are GTSNPN and SVGIG (reference sequence). V dropped 3 bases and J dropped 7 bases, with 9 bases sitting between them. The CDR3 consists of 12 residues. Sample: PBMCs from blood, taken 11 to 12 days after vaccination. The gene calls are TRBV30 and TRBJ2-2; D not resolved. The sequence was obtained from a man between 50 and 59 years old who received an inactivated influenza vaccine. CDR3 region: CAWSPFVGELFF. The CDR3 DNA follows: TGTGCCTGGAGCCCTTTCGTCGGGGAGCTGTTTTTT.